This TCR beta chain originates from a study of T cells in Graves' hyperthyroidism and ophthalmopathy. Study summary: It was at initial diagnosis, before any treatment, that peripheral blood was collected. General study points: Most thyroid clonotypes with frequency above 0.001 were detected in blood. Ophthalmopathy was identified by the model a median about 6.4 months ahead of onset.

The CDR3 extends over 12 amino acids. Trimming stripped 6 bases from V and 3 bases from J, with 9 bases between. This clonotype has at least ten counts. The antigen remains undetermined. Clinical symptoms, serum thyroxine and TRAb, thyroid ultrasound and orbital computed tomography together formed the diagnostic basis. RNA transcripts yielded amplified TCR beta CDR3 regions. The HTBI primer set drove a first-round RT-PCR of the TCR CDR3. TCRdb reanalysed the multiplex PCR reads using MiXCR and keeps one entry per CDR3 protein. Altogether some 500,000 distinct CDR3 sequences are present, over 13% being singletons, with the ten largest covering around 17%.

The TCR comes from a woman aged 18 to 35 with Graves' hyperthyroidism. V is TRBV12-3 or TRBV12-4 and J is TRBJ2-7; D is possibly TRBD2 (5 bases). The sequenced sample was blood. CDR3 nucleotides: TGTGCCAGCAGGTCAGCGGACTACGAGCAGTACTTC. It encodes CASRSADYEQYF.